Following are 16 T cell receptor beta chains from one sample sequenced in a study of regulatory T cells in long-lasting Graves disease (dated by TCRdb to the early 2020s). The sample's time point label, in plain terms: newly diagnosed GD, antithyroid drugs for less than 3 months. For both TCR sequencing and RNA sequencing, RNA was extracted from PBMCs in TRIzol. The library relied on multiplex PCR. The instrument was an Illumina HiSeq 4000. iRepertoire HTBI primers and Arm-PCR amplification of CDR3 regions were used to construct TCR beta libraries. TCRdb handled the public reads itself, with Q25 trimming in fastp and clone calling in MiXCR, and kept productive beta chains. Rows matching on CDR3 protein sequence are summarized as one entry with the most common DNA and genes. The sample contains about 530,000 distinct CDR3 sequences, 15% to 20% of them found a single time. The ten top clones hold approximately 25% of the sample.

This sample also appeared in a second study, on T cells in Graves' hyperthyroidism and ophthalmopathy.

This specimen consisted of peripheral blood mononuclear cells (PBMCs), obtained at new diagnosis, from a patient treated with antithyroid drugs. Source of these receptors: a woman aged 40-60 years with Graves disease. Donor details come from another sample of the same person, matched by shared clones.

In this sample, this clonotype turned up many times. This chain uses TRBV30 with TRBJ2-3; possibly TRBD1 for D (6 bases). The germline V gene has CDR1 GTSNPN and CDR2 SVGIG (reference sequence). V was shortened by 4 bases and J by 1 base, with 9 bases between the two germline ends. The length of the CDR3 is 13 residues. The CDR3 region is CAWNNRGTDTQYF. The CDR3 DNA reads as TGTGCCTGGAACAACAGGGGCACAGATACGCAGTATTTT.

There are a few counts of this clonotype. The rearrangement links TRBV9 to TRBJ1-2, with no clear D. Germline loops: CDR1 SGDLS, CDR2 YYNGEE. Trimming left V 0 bases short and J 2 bases short, with 8 bases between. This CDR3 has 14 residues. Here the CDR3 reads CASSVGVQNYGYTF. The DNA of the CDR3 is TGTGCCAGCAGCGTAGGGGTCCAAAACTATGGCTACACCTTC.

This clonotype was picked up many times. V usage is TRBV2 and J usage is TRBJ1-1, with 10 bases matching TRBD1. The CDR3 runs 15 residues. Germline CDR1 and CDR2: SNHLY and FYNNEI. Germline trimming cut 7 bases from V and 4 bases from J; bases unmatched to any gene: 9. CDR3 DNA: TGTGCCAGCAACCCCCTGGACAGGGGGGTCACTGAAGCTTTCTTT. Encoded protein: CASNPLDRGVTEAFF.

J is TRBJ1-2 and V is TRBV10-2, with a tentative D call TRBD1 (5 bases). The germline V gene encodes CDR1 WSHSY and CDR2 SAAADI. The length of the CDR3 is 15 residues. Trimming took 5 bases from V and 2 from J, leaving 15 bases between them. The DNA for the CDR3 is TGCGCCAGCAGTCAGGGACGTAGTCGGAACTATGGCTACACCTTC. Translation gives CASSQGRSRNYGYTF.

There are many counts of this clonotype. The V gene is TRBV13, the J gene TRBJ1-2; no clear D. V gave up 5 bases and J gave up 0 bases, with 7 bases separating them. In germline, CDR1 is PRHDT, CDR2 FYEKMQ (reference sequence). This CDR3 comprises 13 residues. The CDR3 sequence is CASSLQTNYGYTF. CDR3 bases: TGTGCCAGCAGCCTACAGACTAACTATGGCTACACCTTC.

This clonotype came up many times. The CDR3: CASSEGRPYEQYF. CDR3 DNA sequence: TGTGCCAGCAGTGAAGGCAGACCCTACGAGCAGTACTTC. The genes are TRBV6-1 and TRBJ2-7; D is undetermined. This CDR3 has 13 residues. Deletions cut 1 base from V and 2 bases from J, with 6 bases between. Germline V CDR1 and CDR2: MNHNS, SASEGT.

The chain is built from TRBV7-8 and TRBJ1-1, with no clear D. V was clipped by 5 bases and J by 0 bases, with 10 bases between them. Looked up from germline, CDR1 is SGHVS and CDR2 is FQNEAQ. This CDR3 contains 14 residues. DNA of the CDR3: TGTGCCAGCAGCGCGGAGGGTTTGAACACTGAAGCTTTCTTT. Translated: CASSAEGLNTEAFF.

This clonotype has a count of ten or more. This chain connects TRBV5-1 to TRBJ2-1; 9 nucleotides line up with TRBD2. V shed 6 bases, J shed 7 bases, and the junction held 8 bases outside the gene matches. This CDR3 spans 14 amino acids. CDR1 and CDR2 from the germline V gene are SGHRS and YFSETQ. The CDR3 is CASMPSGVSNEQFF. In nucleotides, the CDR3 is TGCGCCAGCATGCCTAGCGGGGTTTCAAATGAGCAGTTCTTC.

This clonotype has at least ten counts. V and J are TRBV28 and TRBJ2-7, with 7 bases that match TRBD1. The CDR3 spans 13 residues. V shed 2 bases and J 6 bases; nucleotides not matched to a gene: 4. Germline CDR1 and CDR2: MDHEN and SYDVKM. The CDR3 sequence: CASSLPTGSEQYF. The CDR3 bases are TGTGCCAGCAGTTTACCGACAGGGAGCGAGCAGTACTTC. The full variable domain, in which reference TRBV28 and TRBJ2-7 provide the parts outside the CDR3, is DVKVTQSSRYLVKRTGEKVFLECVQDMDHENMFWYRQDPGLGLRLIYFSYDVKMKEKGDIPEGYSVSREKKERFSLILESASTNQTSMYLCASSLPTGSEQYFGPGTRLTVT.

This clonotype was counted many times. The rearrangement joins TRBV6-1 to TRBJ2-3; no clear D gene. This CDR3 has 12 amino acids. The ends were cut back, 5 bases at V and 7 bases at J, with 10 bases in the middle. Per germline, CDR1 MNHNS and CDR2 SASEGT. CDR3 loop: CASSPGANTQYF. CDR3 nucleotide sequence: TGTGCCAGCAGTCCCGGCGCGAATACGCAGTATTTT.

The rearrangement joins TRBV7-9 to TRBJ2-2; D tentatively reads TRBD1 or TRBD2 (5 bases each). The V and J ends lost 8 bases and 4 bases respectively, with 14 bases between them. CDR1 SEHNR and CDR2 FQNEAQ come from the germline V gene (reference sequence). The CDR3 sequence is 14 residues long. The CDR3 loop reads CASPRDVFTGELFF. CDR3 nucleotide sequence: TGTGCCAGCCCCCGGGACGTCTTCACCGGGGAGCTGTTTTTT.

Many counts were recorded for this clonotype. The chain uses TRBV6-5 and TRBJ2-5, with D uncertain. The CDR3 consists of 13 residues. V dropped 0 bases and J dropped 4 bases, with 6 bases sitting between them. Germline V gene lookup returns CDR1 MNHEY and CDR2 SVGAGI. Here the CDR3 DNA reads TGTGCCAGCAGTTACTCGGTTGTAGAGACCCAGTACTTC. Its protein product is CASSYSVVETQYF.

This clonotype has only a few counts. The V gene is TRBV12-3 or TRBV12-4, the J gene TRBJ2-5; perhaps TRBD1 as D (6 bases). The CDR3 covers 18 residues. Trimming stripped 6 bases from V and 7 bases from J, with 30 bases between. The CDR3 spells CASSVGGRSEGVLGTQYF. CDR3 nucleotides: TGTGCCAGCAGCGTAGGGGGACGTTCAGAGGGAGTTCTGGGGACCCAGTACTTC.

The J gene is TRBJ2-1, the V gene TRBV3-1; D unresolved. The length of the CDR3 is 16 residues. Trimming removed 0 bases from V and 6 bases from J, with 15 bases in between. Germline lookup yields CDR1 LGHDT and CDR2 YNNKEL (reference sequence). The CDR3 protein is CASSQDLSETFNEQFF. Here the CDR3 DNA reads TGTGCCAGCAGCCAAGATTTGTCAGAAACTTTCAATGAGCAGTTCTTC.

This clonotype was observed a few times. The gene calls are TRBV5-4 and TRBJ1-1; 7 nucleotides agree with TRBD1. Germline V gene data show CDR1 as SGHNT and CDR2 as YYREEE (reference sequence). The length of the CDR3 is 15 residues. Trimming cost V 5 bases and J 1 base; bases outside gene matches: 8. CDR3 sequence: CASSVPGQRNTEAFF. The CDR3 region has the DNA TGTGCCAGCAGTGTACCGGGACAGCGGAACACTGAAGCTTTCTTT.

The genes are TRBV11-3 and TRBJ1-2; D is unresolved. CDR1 is SGHNT and CDR2 is YENEEA in the germline V gene. The CDR3 runs to 12 residues. Trimming took 6 bases from V and 5 from J, leaving 10 bases between them. In nucleotides, the CDR3 is TGTGCCAGCAGGTCTCGAGGGTATGGCTACACCTTC. Amino acid sequence: CASRSRGYGYTF.